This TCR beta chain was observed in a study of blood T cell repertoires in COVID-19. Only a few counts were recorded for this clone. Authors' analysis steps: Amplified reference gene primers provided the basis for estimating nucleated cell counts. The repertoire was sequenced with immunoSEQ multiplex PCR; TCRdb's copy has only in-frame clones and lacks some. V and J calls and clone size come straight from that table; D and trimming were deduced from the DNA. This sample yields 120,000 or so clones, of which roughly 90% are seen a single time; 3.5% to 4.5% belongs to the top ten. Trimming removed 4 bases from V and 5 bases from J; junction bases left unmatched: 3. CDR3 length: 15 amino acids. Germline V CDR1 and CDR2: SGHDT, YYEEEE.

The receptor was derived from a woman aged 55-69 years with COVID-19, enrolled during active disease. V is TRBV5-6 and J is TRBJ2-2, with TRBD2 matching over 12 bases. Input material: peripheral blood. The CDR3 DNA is TGTGCCAGCAGCGATGGACTAGCGGGAACCGGGGAGCTGTTTTTT. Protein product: CASSDGLAGTGELFF.